This T cell receptor (beta chain) was obtained from a study of blood T cell repertoires in COVID-19 (dated by TCRdb to about 2020). Concerning the study at large: Samples covering the acute and convalescent phases of COVID-19 were provided by collaborators in the United States, Italy and Spain. The material from the prospective study consisted of cDNA or gDNA derived from T cells, B-cell-depleted T cells, or PBMCs. Subjects who had been exposed to COVID-19, were actively infected with it, or had recovered from it provided the deeply sampled blood TCRbeta repertoires that made up the dataset. The repertoires were released in a freely available public database meant as a resource for research on the immune response to SARS-CoV-2. Samples were obtained from the ongoing ImmuneRACE study (first 160 participants) and from roughly 1,300 subjects provided by 6 global collaborators. Nearly every sample came with metadata listing a de-identified subject ID, COVID-19 status, age in years and sex. Where available, HLA class I and class II types were obtained from metadata supplied by the sample provider rather than from assay-based typing.

General findings and caveats noted by the study authors: How much clinical and demographic metadata was included differed by source and by participant, and the metadata was provided uncurated.

The immunoSEQ Assay, a bias-controlled multiplex PCR, was used to amplify TCRbeta CDR3 regions from genomic DNA. For the original study's pipeline: Within the assay, amplification of reference gene primers was used to estimate how many nucleated cells each sample contained. To quantify the absolute abundance of each unique TCRbeta CDR3 rearrangement, sequence reads were collapsed and filtered. For each sample, productive Simpson clonality was calculated as the square root of Simpson's diversity index across productive rearrangements. In its TCRdb copy, this immuneACCESS table keeps in-frame sequences only and misses some clones. Where compared with another copy, unresolved V genes explain less than half of these, and the others have no known cause. That table furnishes V, J and clone size, whereas the DNA furnished D and trimming. The sample has some 500,000 clones on record, around 87% of them singletons. Less than 2% of the sample goes to the ten largest clones.

The CDR3 numbers 13 residues from cysteine through phenylalanine. Only CDR3 DNA is held: 39 bases, read in frame from base 1. The germline V gene supplies CDR1 MNHEY and CDR2 SVGAGI. Trimming removed 4 bases from V and 4 bases from J, leaving 10 bases between the germline ends. With regard to this clone: The antigen this receptor binds is unknown. No much larger clone exists at a distance of one base, and base qualities are not known.

In the prospective study, participants were about 18 to 95 years old, resided in fewer than 25 geographic areas of the United States, and were enrolled through a virtual design. To assign participants to cohorts, the prospective study relied on clinical history that participants themselves reported in a screening survey and a study questionnaire. ImmuneRACE Cohort 3 recovered participants were defined by two consecutive negative NP/OP PCR tests, healthcare professional clearance, or symptom resolution. In the prospective study, mobile phlebotomists collected whole blood, serum and a nasopharyngeal or oropharyngeal swab from each participant. Additional blood draws and questionnaires over an approximately 2-month period could optionally be provided by prospective study participants. Before DNA extraction, blood samples from the prospective study were shipped at room temperature or frozen.

The clonotype was recovered from a woman aged 40 to 50 who had recovered from COVID-19. The sequenced sample consisted of PBMCs or T cells enriched from blood (not recorded which). In this chain, TRBV6-5 is recombined with TRBJ1-1; no D gene is confidently identified. The CDR3 region reads CASSSRGVTEAFF. The DNA reads TGTGCCAGCAGTTCGCGAGGAGTCACTGAAGCTTTCTTT.